The 22 T cell receptor beta chains in this list originate from one sample, sequenced in a study of human T cells and chemical hapten exposure. Using its own MiXCR run on the RACE reads, TCRdb lists one record per CDR3 protein. This sample yields around 130,000 distinct CDR3 sequences, of which around 8.2% are seen a single time; roughly 1.8% belongs to the top ten. Time point in this sample: healthy volunteer bleed at 2 weeks. The total RNA was obtained from whole blood that was not fractionated. The sequenced sample consisted of whole blood. The receptors shown here come from a male donor in good health. Some clones in this sample may be carry-over from other donors' samples.

The gene calls are TRBV27 and TRBJ2-1, with 7 bases aligning to TRBD1. This CDR3 spans 15 amino acids. CDR1 and CDR2 from the germline V gene are MNHEY and SMNVEV (reference sequence). The junction had 9 bases not matched to a gene; V was cut back by 6 bases and J by 4 bases. This CDR3 reads CASSPRDSYYNEQFF. The CDR3 coding sequence is TGTGCCAGCAGCCCCCGGGACAGCTATTACAATGAGCAGTTCTTC.

This clonotype was detected a few times. The J gene is TRBJ2-2, the V gene TRBV12-3 or TRBV12-4; 7 nucleotides align to TRBD1. V dropped 6 bases and J dropped 1; count of bases not matched to a gene: 2. The CDR3 is made up of 14 amino acids. As DNA, the CDR3 is TGTGCCAGCAGACGGGACAGGAACACCGGGGAGCTGTTTTTT. Its protein is CASRRDRNTGELFF.

The DNA for the CDR3 is TGTGCCAGCAACAGATTAGACGGTACTGGTTACAATGAGCAGTTCTTC. Protein product: CASNRLDGTGYNEQFF. V usage is TRBV9 and J usage is TRBJ2-1; D call uncertain. Looked up from germline, CDR1 is SGDLS and CDR2 is YYNGEE. CDR3 length: 16 residues. V was shortened by 6 bases and J by 4 bases, with 20 bases between the two germline ends.

This clonotype has at least ten counts. The chain uses TRBV29-1 and TRBJ2-3; the match to TRBD1 covers 9 bases. Per germline, CDR1 SQVTM and CDR2 ANQGSEA. There are 14 residues in the CDR3. The V gene end was trimmed by 4 bases and the J gene end by 1 base; junction bases not matched to a gene: 3. CDR3 sequence: CSVGGQGGTDTQYF. DNA of the CDR3: TGCAGCGTTGGGGGACAGGGCGGCACAGATACGCAGTATTTT.

This clonotype came up a few times. The chain's CDR3 is CASSSGKAAESTDTQYF. The CDR3 DNA is TGTGCCAGCAGTTCAGGGAAGGCGGCAGAGAGCACAGATACGCAGTATTTT. The genes are TRBV12-3 or TRBV12-4 and TRBJ2-3; the D gene is possibly TRBD1 (5 bases). The germline V and J ends were trimmed by 4 bases and 0 bases, with 17 bases remaining between them. CDR3 length equals 17 residues.

A few counts support this clonotype. This chain joins TRBV7-9 and TRBJ2-7; TRBD1 aligns across 7 bases. This CDR3 is built from 15 residues. With 2 bases clipped from V and 5 bases from J, the junction kept 9 bases outside the gene matches. CDR1 and CDR2 (germline): SEHNR, FQNEAQ (reference sequence). CDR3 in amino acids: CASSLTGAILDEQYF. The CDR3 DNA reads TGTGCCAGCAGCTTAACAGGGGCGATCTTGGACGAGCAGTACTTC.

This clonotype has at least ten counts. This chain connects TRBV5-1 to TRBJ1-4; D gene uncertain. There are 14 residues in the CDR3. Germline lookup yields CDR1 SGHRS and CDR2 YFSETQ. Deletions cut 0 bases from V and 3 bases from J, with 6 bases between. The CDR3 loop is CASSLGQPNEKLFF. The CDR3 nucleotides read TGCGCCAGCAGCTTGGGGCAGCCTAATGAAAAACTGTTTTTT.

At least ten counts were recorded for this clonotype. The chain is built from TRBV3-1 and TRBJ1-2, with 9 bases that match TRBD1. V shed 1 base, J shed 13 bases, and the junction held 10 bases outside the gene matches. This CDR3 contains 14 residues. CDR1 is LGHDT, CDR2 YNNKEL, per germline (reference sequence). The CDR3 protein is CASSQGGTGNRLTF. The CDR3 bases are TGTGCCAGCAGCCAAGGGGGGACAGGGAACCGGCTCACCTTC.

The chain is built from TRBV15 and TRBJ2-7, with 10 bases matching TRBD2. The J segment lost 1 base and the V segment lost 0 bases, leaving 6 bases of the junction unmatched. CDR1 and CDR2 from the germline V gene are LNHNV and YYDKDF (reference sequence). The CDR3 has 17 residues. CDR3 sequence: CATSRDSKREGSYEQYF. For the CDR3, the DNA is TGTGCCACCAGCAGAGATTCTAAGCGGGAGGGGTCCTACGAGCAGTACTTC.

This clonotype has a count of ten or more. The rearrangement links TRBV7-2 to TRBJ1-5; no firm D call. This CDR3 is built from 14 residues. V dropped 3 bases and J dropped 1 base, with 7 bases sitting between them. In germline, CDR1 is SGHTA, CDR2 FQGNSA. For the CDR3, the DNA is TGTGCCAGCAGCTTGAACTTGAGCAATCAGCCCCAGCATTTT. This translates into CASSLNLSNQPQHF.

This clonotype has a count of ten or more. CDR3 protein: CASSLGLHEQYF. As DNA, the CDR3 is TGCGCCAGCAGCTTGGGACTTCACGAGCAGTACTTC. This chain uses TRBV5-1 with TRBJ2-7; D ambiguous. V gave up 0 bases and J gave up 5 bases, with 6 bases separating them. From germline, CDR1 is SGHRS and CDR2 YFSETQ. This CDR3 has 12 residues.

V is TRBV29-1 and J is TRBJ2-2; D is undetermined. Trimming removed 1 base at V and 6 bases at J, with 9 bases between. This CDR3 is built from 13 residues. The germline V gene encodes CDR1 SQVTM and CDR2 ANQGSEA. The CDR3 is CSVEGGVAGELFF. The CDR3 bases are TGCAGCGTTGAAGGAGGAGTTGCCGGGGAGCTGTTTTTT.

This clonotype was observed at least ten times. The chain employs TRBV20-1 and TRBJ2-7, with TRBD2 identical over 7 bases. Germline CDR1 and CDR2: DFQATT and SNEGSKA (reference sequence). This CDR3 is 16 amino acids long. V lost 5 bases and J lost 0; bases outside the gene matches: 13. CDR3 amino acids: CSAGGGGAGDSYEQYF. The CDR3 nucleotides are TGCAGTGCTGGGGGAGGCGGTGCGGGGGACTCCTACGAGCAGTACTTC.

This chain uses TRBV20-1 with TRBJ2-1, with 10 bases aligning to TRBD2. CDR1 is DFQATT, CDR2 SNEGSKA, per germline (reference sequence). J was trimmed by 5 bases and V by 5 bases; bases with no gene match: 9. The CDR3 runs to 15 residues. DNA of the CDR3: TGCAGTGCTTCCGCCCTAGCGGGAGATAACAATGAGCAGTTCTTC. The encoded protein is CSASALAGDNNEQFF.

J is TRBJ2-2 and V is TRBV3-1; 7 positions agree with TRBD1. CDR3 length equals 15 residues. Per the germline V gene, CDR1 is LGHDT and CDR2 is YNNKEL (reference sequence). Trimming cost V 2 bases and J 4 bases; bases outside gene matches: 4. The CDR3 DNA reads TGTGCCAGCAGCCAACGCCCAGGGGGCACCGGGGAGCTGTTTTTT. Protein sequence: CASSQRPGGTGELFF. The full variable domain, completed using reference TRBV3-1 and TRBJ2-2, is DTAVSQTPKYLVTQMGNDKSIKCEQNLGHDTMYWYKQDSKKFLKIMFSYNNKELIINETVPNRFSPKSPDKAHLNLHINSLELGDSAVYFCASSQRPGGTGELFFGEGSRLTVL.

V is TRBV5-4 and J is TRBJ2-7; TRBD2 aligns across 11 bases. The CDR3 sequence is 15 residues long. CDR1 SGHNT and CDR2 YYREEE come from the germline V gene (reference sequence). J was trimmed by 2 bases and V by 0 bases; bases with no gene match: 1. The CDR3 nucleotides read TGTGCCAGCAGCTTGGAACTAGCGGGAGCCTACGAGCAGTACTTC. Amino acid sequence: CASSLELAGAYEQYF.

With regard to this clonotype: Mismatch with germline at one junction end may stem from a read error. The chain has TRBV11-2 and TRBJ1-1; the D gene is possibly TRBD1 (6 bases). The CDR3 is 15 residues long. CDR1 is SGHAT, CDR2 FQNNGV, per germline. The CDR3 region is CVSSLAAGGYTEAFF. The CDR3 DNA is TGTGTCAGCAGCTTAGCAGCTGGGGGCTACACTGAAGCTTTCTTT.

There are many counts of this clonotype. The chain is built from TRBV20-1 and TRBJ2-1; no clear D. With 8 bases removed from V and 7 bases from J, the gap between germline ends came to 21 bases. The CDR3 length is 14 residues. Germline lookup yields CDR1 DFQATT and CDR2 SNEGSKA (reference sequence). This CDR3 is CSLLPLGFSNEQFF. CDR3 nucleotide sequence: TGCAGTTTACTTCCCCTGGGCTTTAGTAATGAGCAGTTCTTC.

This chain joins TRBV29-1 and TRBJ2-1; no firm D call. CDR1 and CDR2 from the germline V gene are SQVTM and ANQGSEA. This CDR3 region has 14 residues. V shed 4 bases and J shed 0 bases, with 10 bases lying between them. In nucleotides, the CDR3 is TGCAGCGTTGGGCACACTGTCTCCTACAATGAGCAGTTCTTC. Its protein is CSVGHTVSYNEQFF.

This chain connects TRBV27 to TRBJ2-7, with 7 bases aligning to TRBD1. Germline CDR1 MNHEY, CDR2 SMNVEV (reference sequence). The junction had 2 bases not matched to a gene; V was cut back by 2 bases and J by 1 base. The CDR3 is made up of 14 amino acids. For the CDR3, the DNA is TGTGCCAGCAGTTTAGGGACAGCATCCTACGAGCAGTACTTC. Protein sequence: CASSLGTASYEQYF.

This clonotype has ten or more counts. This chain links TRBV29-1 with TRBJ2-6; D unclear. The V end lost 4 bases, the J end lost 4 bases, and 2 bases lay between the germline ends. The CDR3 has 11 residues. Germline V gives CDR1 SQVTM, CDR2 ANQGSEA. The CDR3 region has the DNA TGCAGCGTTGGAGGGGCCAACGTCCTGACTTTC. It encodes CSVGGANVLTF.

The genes are TRBV7-9 and TRBJ2-7, with TRBD1 as a possible D gene (5 bases). This CDR3 is 13 amino acids long. Trimming left V 5 bases short and J 4 bases short, with 12 bases between. Germline values: CDR1 SEHNR, CDR2 FQNEAQ (reference sequence). Here the CDR3 DNA reads TGTGCCAGCAGCCCGTCGACAGATTACGAGCAGTACTTC. This sequence encodes CASSPSTDYEQYF. Combining the CDR3 with reference TRBV7-9 and TRBJ2-7 gives the whole variable domain DTGVSQNPRHKITKRGQNVTFRCDPISEHNRLYWYRQTLGQGPEFLTYFQNEAQLEKSRLLSDRFSAERPKGSFSTLEIQRTEQGDSAMYLCASSPSTDYEQYFGPGTRLTVT.